This record looks at one TCR beta chain sequence and its context. Its matching antigen is unknown. Described time point: week 23, last vaccination. Vaccine doses each comprised 300 ug of mutant IDH1 20-mer peptide, with topical imiquimod. The data derive from a study of a mutant IDH1 vaccine in newly diagnosed glioma. Overall study: Patients had eight vaccinations, in weeks 1, 3, 5, 7, 11, 15, 19 and 23. Among treated patients, around 62% were male and roughly 38% female, and mean age was around 40 years. Once 4-6 weeks had passed after radiotherapy alone, vaccination started, or it started with temozolomide cycles.

Sequencing used immunoSEQ multiplex PCR; TCRdb keeps in-frame clones, though not all of them. The sample has under 85,000 clones, around 83% seen once; the top ten hold roughly 0.81%. Study conclusions and caveats: Most patients, around 94%, showed vaccine-induced immune responses.

This TCR derives from a woman aged 50 to 60 with glioma. The sequencing used PBMCs, collected from a glioma patient whose treatment included an IDH1 peptide vaccine.

CDR3 bases: TGTGCCAGCACCCAGGCCGGTGGTCCCTACAATGAGCAGTTCTTC. Translation: CASTQAGGPYNEQFF. The genes are TRBV7-8 and TRBJ2-1; D is unresolved. V was cut by 7 bases and J by 2 bases, with 15 bases left in between. This CDR3 region has 15 residues. CDR1 is SGHVS, CDR2 FQNEAQ, per germline.